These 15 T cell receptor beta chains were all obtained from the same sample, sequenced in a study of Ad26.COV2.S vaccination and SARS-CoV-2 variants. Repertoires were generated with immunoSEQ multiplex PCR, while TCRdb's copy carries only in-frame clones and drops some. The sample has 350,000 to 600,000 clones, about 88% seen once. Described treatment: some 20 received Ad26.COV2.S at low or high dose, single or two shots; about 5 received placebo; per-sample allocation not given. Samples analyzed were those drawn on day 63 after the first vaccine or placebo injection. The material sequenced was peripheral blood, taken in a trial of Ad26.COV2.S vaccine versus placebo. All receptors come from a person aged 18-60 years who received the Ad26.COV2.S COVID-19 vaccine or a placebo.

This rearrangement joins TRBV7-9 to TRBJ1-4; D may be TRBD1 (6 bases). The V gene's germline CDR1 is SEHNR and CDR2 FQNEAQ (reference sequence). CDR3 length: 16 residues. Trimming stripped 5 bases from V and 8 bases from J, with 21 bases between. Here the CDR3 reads CASSPFQGLRREKLFF. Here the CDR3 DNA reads TGTGCCAGCAGCCCCTTTCAGGGGCTAAGGCGAGAAAAACTGTTTTTT.

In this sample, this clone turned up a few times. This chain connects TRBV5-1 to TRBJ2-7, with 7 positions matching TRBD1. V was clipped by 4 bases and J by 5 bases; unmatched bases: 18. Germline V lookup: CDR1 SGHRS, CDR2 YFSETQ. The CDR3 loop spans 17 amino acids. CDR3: CASSRSPKTGTIDEQYF. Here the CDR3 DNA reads TGCGCCAGCAGCCGATCCCCGAAGACAGGGACAATCGACGAGCAGTACTTC.

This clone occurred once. In DNA form, the CDR3 reads TGTGCCAGTAGTATCCGGGGTCGGGAGCAGTACTTC. This encodes CASSIRGREQYF. J is TRBJ2-7 and V is TRBV19; a weak D match, TRBD2 (5 bases). Trimming stripped 3 bases from V and 7 bases from J, with 10 bases between. This CDR3 comprises 12 residues. CDR1 and CDR2 (germline): LNHDA, SQIVND (reference sequence).

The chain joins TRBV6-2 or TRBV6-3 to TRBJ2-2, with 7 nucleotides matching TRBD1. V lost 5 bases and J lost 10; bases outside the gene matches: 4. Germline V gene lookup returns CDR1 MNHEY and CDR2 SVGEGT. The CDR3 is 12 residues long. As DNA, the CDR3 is TGTGCCAGCAGTCTGACAGGGCCGGAGCTGTTTTTT. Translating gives CASSLTGPELFF.

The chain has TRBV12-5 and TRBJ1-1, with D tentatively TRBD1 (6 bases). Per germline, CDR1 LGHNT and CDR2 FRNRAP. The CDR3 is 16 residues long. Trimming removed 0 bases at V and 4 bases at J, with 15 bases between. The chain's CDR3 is CASGLVLTGRSTEAFF. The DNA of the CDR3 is TGTGCTAGTGGTTTGGTACTTACAGGGAGGAGCACTGAAGCTTTCTTT.

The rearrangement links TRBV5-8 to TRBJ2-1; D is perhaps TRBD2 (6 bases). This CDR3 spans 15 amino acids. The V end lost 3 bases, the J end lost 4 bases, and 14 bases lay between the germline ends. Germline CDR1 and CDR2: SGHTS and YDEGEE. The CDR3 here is CASSWGGLQYNEQFF. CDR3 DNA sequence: TGTGCCAGCAGCTGGGGAGGACTACAGTACAATGAGCAGTTCTTC.

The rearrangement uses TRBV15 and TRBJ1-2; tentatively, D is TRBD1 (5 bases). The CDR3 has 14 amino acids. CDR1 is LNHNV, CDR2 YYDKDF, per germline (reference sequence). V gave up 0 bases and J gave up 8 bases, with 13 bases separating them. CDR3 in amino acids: CATSRDSRAGGYTF. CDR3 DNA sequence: TGTGCCACCAGCAGAGATAGCAGGGCGGGCGGCTACACCTTC.

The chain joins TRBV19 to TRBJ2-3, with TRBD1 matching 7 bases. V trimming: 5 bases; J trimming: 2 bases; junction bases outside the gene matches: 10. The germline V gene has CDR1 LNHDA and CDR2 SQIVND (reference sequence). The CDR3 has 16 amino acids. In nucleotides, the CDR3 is TGTGCCAGTAGTGTTCCGGGACAGCCCTACACAGATACGCAGTATTTT. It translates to CASSVPGQPYTDTQYF. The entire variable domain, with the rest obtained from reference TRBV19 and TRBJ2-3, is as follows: DGGITQSPKYLFRKEGQNVTLSCEQNLNHDAMYWYRQDPGQGLRLIYYSQIVNDFQKGDIAEGYSVSREKKESFPLTVTSAQKNPTAFYLCASSVPGQPYTDTQYFGPGTRLTVL.

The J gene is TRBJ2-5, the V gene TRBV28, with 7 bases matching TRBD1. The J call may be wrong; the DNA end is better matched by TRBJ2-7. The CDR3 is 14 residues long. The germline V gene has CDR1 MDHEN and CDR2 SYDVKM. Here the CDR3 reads CASSLTGSPYEQYF. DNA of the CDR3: TGTGCCAGCAGCCTGACAGGGTCCCCCTACGAGCAGTACTTC.

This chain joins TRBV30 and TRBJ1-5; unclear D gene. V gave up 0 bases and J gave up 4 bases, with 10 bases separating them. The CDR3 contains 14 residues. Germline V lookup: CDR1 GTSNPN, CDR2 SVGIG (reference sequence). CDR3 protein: CAWSVSWGNQPQHF. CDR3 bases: TGTGCCTGGAGTGTCTCCTGGGGTAATCAGCCCCAGCATTTT.

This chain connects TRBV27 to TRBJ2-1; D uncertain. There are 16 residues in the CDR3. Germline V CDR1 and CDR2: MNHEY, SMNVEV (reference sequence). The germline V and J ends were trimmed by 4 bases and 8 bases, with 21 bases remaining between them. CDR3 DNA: TGTGCCAGCAGTTACCCGGGCAGGTCGGCGACGTATGAGCAGTTCTTC. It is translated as CASSYPGRSATYEQFF.

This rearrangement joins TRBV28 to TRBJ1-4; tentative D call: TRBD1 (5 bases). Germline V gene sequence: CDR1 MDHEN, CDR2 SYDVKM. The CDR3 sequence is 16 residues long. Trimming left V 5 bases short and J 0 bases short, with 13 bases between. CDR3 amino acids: CASSEGEGATNEKLFF. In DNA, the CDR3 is TGTGCCAGCAGTGAAGGGGAGGGAGCAACTAATGAAAAACTGTTTTTT.

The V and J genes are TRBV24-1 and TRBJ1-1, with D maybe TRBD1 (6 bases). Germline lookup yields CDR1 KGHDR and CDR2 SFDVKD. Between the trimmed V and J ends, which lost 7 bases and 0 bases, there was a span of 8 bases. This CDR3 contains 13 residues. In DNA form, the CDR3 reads TGTGCCACCAGGGACAGTATGAACACTGAAGCTTTCTTT. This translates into CATRDSMNTEAFF.

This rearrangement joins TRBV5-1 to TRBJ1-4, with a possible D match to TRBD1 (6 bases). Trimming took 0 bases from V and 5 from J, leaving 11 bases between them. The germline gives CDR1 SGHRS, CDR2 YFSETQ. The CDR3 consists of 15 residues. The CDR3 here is CASSLEGVTNEKLFF. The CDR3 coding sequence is TGCGCCAGCAGCTTGGAGGGGGTCACAAATGAAAAACTGTTTTTT.

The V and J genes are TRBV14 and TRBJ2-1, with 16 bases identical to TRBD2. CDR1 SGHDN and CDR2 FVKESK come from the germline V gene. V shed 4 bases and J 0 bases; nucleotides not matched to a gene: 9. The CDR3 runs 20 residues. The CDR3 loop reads CASSRRLGLAGGSSYNEQFF. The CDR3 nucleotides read TGTGCCAGCAGCCGACGCCTGGGACTAGCGGGGGGGAGCTCCTACAATGAGCAGTTCTTC.